This T cell receptor (beta chain) appears in the sequencing data of a study of OX40 agonist ivuxolimab in advanced cancers. Whole-study results and caveats: Expanded clones tended on average to be more numerous among CD8+ T cells than CD4+.

CDR3 length: 16 residues. Trimming took 0 bases from V and 0 from J, leaving 11 bases between them. The germline V gene has CDR1 LGHNA and CDR2 YNFKEQ. This clone was seen just once. Its antigen is unknown. Profiled with immunoSEQ multiplex PCR; TCRdb holds only in-frame clones, not every one. The data contain tens of thousands of clones, under 95% of them singletons. This rearrangement joins TRBV4-2 to TRBJ1-2; no reliable D call. The sequence was obtained from an adult with an advanced solid tumor such as melanoma, head and neck, liver or kidney cancer. Sequencing used CD4+ or CD8+ T cells sorted from blood, obtained in a trial of the OX40 agonist ivuxolimab. CDR3 DNA sequence: TGTGCCAGCAGCCAAGATCGTGGCGGGGCTAACTATGGCTACACCTTC. This sequence encodes CASSQDRGGANYGYTF.